The 26 T cell receptor beta chains below were found in one sample sequenced in a study of blood T cell repertoires in COVID-19. Assay: immunoSEQ multiplex PCR; the TCRdb copy retains only in-frame clones and omits some. The sample yields 250,000 or so clones, about nine tenths seen once. Sequencing was carried out using PBMCs or T cells enriched from blood (not recorded which). The receptors stem from a man in his forties or fifties who had recovered from COVID-19.

The chain has TRBV11-3 and TRBJ2-2, with a tentative D call TRBD1 (5 bases). Trimming stripped 5 bases from V and 4 bases from J, with 14 bases between. Germline V lookup: CDR1 SGHNT, CDR2 YENEEA. The CDR3 is 15 residues long. The CDR3 loop is CASSRQGGATGELFF. The CDR3 DNA reads TGTGCCAGCAGCCGCCAGGGTGGGGCCACCGGGGAGCTGTTTTTT.

This sequence joins TRBV3-1 (or the pseudogene TRBV3-2) and TRBJ2-5; TRBD1 is a possible D gene (5 bases). The CDR3 is 12 amino acids. CDR1 and CDR2 (germline): LGHDT, YNNKEL (reference sequence). Trimming cost V 0 bases and J 6 bases, with 5 bases left between them. In nucleotides, the CDR3 is TGTGCCAGCAGCCAAGAGGGGCAGACCCAGTACTTC. Translating gives CASSQEGQTQYF.

This chain joins TRBV5-1 and TRBJ2-7; D is possibly TRBD2 (6 bases). V lost 0 bases and J lost 4, with 20 bases in between. Germline CDR1 SGHRS, CDR2 YFSETQ. The length of the CDR3 is 17 residues. The chain's CDR3 is CASSLEAGGGNLYEQYF. Written as DNA, the CDR3 is TGCGCCAGCAGCTTGGAGGCTGGGGGAGGAAATCTTTACGAGCAGTACTTC.

The chain employs TRBV2 and TRBJ2-7, with 7 bases matching TRBD1. The CDR3 runs 13 residues. CDR1 and CDR2 (germline): SNHLY, FYNNEI. Losses at the gene ends were 4 bases for V and 3 bases for J; bases not matched to a gene: 3. CDR3 bases: TGTGCCAGCAGTGTGGACAGGAGCTACGAGCAGTACTTC. Its protein is CASSVDRSYEQYF.

The chain is built from TRBV7-9 and TRBJ2-1; 8 nucleotides line up with TRBD2. The ends lost 0 bases at V and 0 bases at J; junction bases unmatched: 10. The CDR3 has 19 amino acids. Germline CDR1 is SEHNR and CDR2 is FQNEAQ (reference sequence). The CDR3 is CASSLAMGSGAFSYNEQFF. CDR3 bases: TGTGCCAGCAGCTTAGCGATGGGTAGCGGGGCGTTCTCCTACAATGAGCAGTTCTTC.

The J gene is TRBJ2-1, the V gene TRBV5-1; 11 bases match TRBD2. The CDR3 contains 20 residues. From germline, CDR1 is SGHRS and CDR2 YFSETQ. V shed 0 bases and J 0 bases; nucleotides not matched to a gene: 11. The chain's CDR3 is CASSLARGLADMSSYNEQFF. For the CDR3, the DNA is TGCGCCAGCAGCTTGGCCCGGGGACTAGCGGATATGAGCTCCTACAATGAGCAGTTCTTC. Full variable domain (rest looked up from reference TRBV5-1 and TRBJ2-1): KAGVTQTPRYLIKTRGQQVTLSCSPISGHRSVSWYQQTPGQGLQFLFEYFSETQRNKGNFPGRFSGRQFSNSRSEMNVSTLELGDSALYLCASSLARGLADMSSYNEQFFGPGTRLTVL.

The rearrangement joins TRBV29-1 to TRBJ1-5, with D possibly TRBD1 on 5 matching bases. Germline CDR1 is SQVTM and CDR2 is ANQGSEA. CDR3 length: 14 residues. Between the trimmed V and J ends, which lost 4 bases and 1 base, there was a span of 11 bases. CDR3 region: CSVGGRDSNQPQHF. CDR3 DNA sequence: TGCAGCGTTGGGGGGAGGGACAGCAATCAGCCCCAGCATTTT.

The rearrangement uses TRBV11-3 and TRBJ2-1; D is uncertain. The CDR3 runs 12 residues. Trimming left V 0 bases short and J 8 bases short, with 5 bases between. Germline V lookup: CDR1 SGHNT, CDR2 YENEEA. CDR3 sequence reads: CASSLDGYEQFF. The CDR3 region has the DNA TGTGCCAGCAGCTTAGACGGGTATGAGCAGTTCTTC.

This sequence joins TRBV4-3 and TRBJ1-4; the D gene is possibly TRBD1 (5 bases). V was shortened by 0 bases and J by 4 bases, with 15 bases between the two germline ends. This CDR3 spans 17 amino acids. The germline V gene has CDR1 LGHNA and CDR2 YSLEER. CDR3 amino acids: CASSQERRGGGNEKLFF. The DNA for the CDR3 is TGCGCCAGCAGCCAAGAACGGAGGGGCGGGGGTAATGAAAAACTGTTTTTT.

This rearrangement joins TRBV18 to TRBJ2-7, with D possibly TRBD1 on 6 matching bases. V was pared by 5 bases and J by 3 bases, with 8 bases between. This CDR3 comprises 12 residues. Germline CDR1 KGHSH, CDR2 LQKENI. The CDR3 here is CASSGQNYEQYF. In DNA, the CDR3 is TGTGCCAGCTCAGGACAGAACTACGAGCAGTACTTC.

This chain connects TRBV18 to TRBJ1-6; D possibly corresponds to TRBD1 (6 bases). This CDR3 spans 16 amino acids. V gave up 2 bases and J gave up 7 bases, with 15 bases separating them. CDR1 and CDR2 (germline): KGHSH, LQKENI. CDR3 sequence (DNA): TGTGCCAGCTCACCAAGTCGCGGGGGCGAAAATTCACCCCTCCACTTT. It is translated as CASSPSRGGENSPLHF.

This clone came up a few times. The chain joins TRBV3-1 (or the pseudogene TRBV3-2) to TRBJ2-1, with 7 bases fitting TRBD1. V lost 0 bases and J lost 8; bases outside the gene matches: 7. The V gene's germline CDR1 is LGHDT and CDR2 YNNKEL (reference sequence). This CDR3 has 15 residues. CDR3 nucleotides: TGTGCCAGCAGCCAAGATACTACAGGGGTCTATGAGCAGTTCTTC. It codes for CASSQDTTGVYEQFF.

The CDR3 here is CASSLGTENTEAFF. The CDR3 region has the DNA TGTGCCAGCAGCTTAGGGACAGAGAACACTGAAGCTTTCTTT. The chain has TRBV5-6 and TRBJ1-1; 7 bases align to TRBD1. V gave up 2 bases and J gave up 1 base; unmatched junction bases: 2. Germline loops: CDR1 SGHDT, CDR2 YYEEEE. This CDR3 contains 14 residues.

The rearrangement uses TRBV19 and TRBJ1-6, with D possibly being TRBD1 (6 bases). CDR3 length equals 14 residues. Germline loops: CDR1 LNHDA, CDR2 SQIVND (reference sequence). V shed 7 bases and J shed 6 bases, with 13 bases lying between them. This chain's CDR3 is CASNRDTTNSPLHF. The CDR3, as DNA: TGTGCCAGTAACCGGGACACAACTAATTCACCCCTCCACTTT.

The chain combines TRBV6-6 with TRBJ1-5, with TRBD1 matching over 9 bases. The CDR3 has 14 amino acids. Germline V CDR1 and CDR2: MNHNY, SVGAGI (reference sequence). With V trimmed by 5 bases and J by 5 bases, 4 bases remained unmatched. CDR3 loop: CASSVRTGDQPQHF. CDR3 sequence (DNA): TGTGCCAGCAGTGTGCGGACAGGGGATCAGCCCCAGCATTTT.

V gene TRBV7-8 combines with J gene TRBJ1-4; D not certain. The CDR3 runs 15 residues. The germline V and J ends were trimmed by 1 base and 5 bases, with 11 bases remaining between them. Germline V lookup: CDR1 SGHVS, CDR2 FQNEAQ. The CDR3 DNA follows: TGTGCCAGCAGCTTAGGTCGCGGGCTGAATGAAAAACTGTTTTTT. Translating it yields CASSLGRGLNEKLFF.

This chain links TRBV18 with TRBJ1-2; D perhaps matches TRBD1 (6 bases). Between the trimmed V and J ends, which lost 3 bases and 3 bases, there was a span of 14 bases. This CDR3 has 15 residues. The germline V gene has CDR1 KGHSH and CDR2 LQKENI. In nucleotides, the CDR3 is TGTGCCAGCTCACCGGGGACAACCGGGGACTATGGCTACACCTTC. It yields the protein CASSPGTTGDYGYTF.

Notes on this clone: This CDR3 is also generated by other DNA sequences in the sample. The rearrangement uses TRBV19 and TRBJ1-1, with unresolved D. This CDR3 has 14 residues. With 3 bases removed from V and 0 bases from J, the gap between germline ends came to 8 bases. Germline CDR1 reads LNHDA; CDR2 reads SQIVND (reference sequence). Here the CDR3 reads CASSIGRLNTEAFF. The CDR3 region has the DNA TGTGCCAGTAGTATTGGCAGATTGAACACTGAAGCTTTCTTT.

V is TRBV3-1 (or the pseudogene TRBV3-2) and J is TRBJ1-6, with a possible D match to TRBD1 (5 bases). V shed 2 bases and J shed 6 bases, with 8 bases lying between them. Germline V CDR1 and CDR2: LGHDT, YNNKEL (reference sequence). The CDR3 has 14 residues. The CDR3 reads CASSQTRVNSPLHF. The CDR3 DNA reads TGTGCCAGCAGCCAAACCAGGGTTAATTCACCCCTCCACTTT.

Worth noting for this clone: The same CDR3 can be traced to other DNA sequences in this sample. The rearrangement links TRBV18 to TRBJ2-5; 8 nucleotides align to TRBD1. From germline, CDR1 is KGHSH and CDR2 LQKENI. V lost 2 bases, J lost 2 bases, and 4 bases stayed unmatched. This CDR3 comprises 15 residues. The CDR3 protein is CASSPGQGLQETQYF. As DNA, the CDR3 is TGTGCCAGCTCACCAGGACAGGGCCTTCAAGAGACCCAGTACTTC.

The chain uses TRBV7-2 and TRBJ2-5; maybe TRBD1 (6 bases). Trimming removed 3 bases at V and 4 bases at J, with 12 bases between. The CDR3 sequence is 14 residues long. CDR1 is SGHTA, CDR2 FQGNSA, per germline. CDR3 in amino acids: CASSLLLGGETQYF. The CDR3 DNA reads TGTGCCAGCAGCTTGTTACTAGGGGGAGAGACCCAGTACTTC. The entire variable domain, with the rest obtained from reference TRBV7-2 and TRBJ2-5, is as follows: GAGVSQSPSNKVTEKGKDVELRCDPISGHTALYWYRQSLGQGLEFLIYFQGNSAPDKSGLPSDRFSAERTGGSVSTLTIQRTQQEDSAVYLCASSLLLGGETQYFGPGTRLLVL.

This chain uses TRBV28 with TRBJ1-2, with D maybe TRBD1 (5 bases). CDR1 is MDHEN and CDR2 is SYDVKM in the germline V gene. The V gene lost 10 bases and the J gene lost 3 bases, with 15 bases spanning the gap. The CDR3 is made up of 13 amino acids. The CDR3 bases are TGTGCCATCCTGACCCCAGGGTACTATGGCTACACCTTC. It specifies CAILTPGYYGYTF.

The rearrangement uses TRBV4-3 and TRBJ2-3, with D tentatively TRBD1 (5 bases). V dropped 0 bases and J dropped 6 bases, with 13 bases sitting between them. Germline V gives CDR1 LGHNA, CDR2 YSLEER. The CDR3 contains 15 residues. The chain's CDR3 is CASSQETRTLDTQYF. The CDR3 nucleotides are TGCGCCAGCAGCCAAGAAACTCGGACACTGGATACGCAGTATTTT.

This chain connects TRBV30 to TRBJ1-1; D is unresolved. This CDR3 is 13 amino acids long. Deletions cut 3 bases from V and 4 bases from J, with 12 bases between. Germline CDR1 and CDR2: GTSNPN and SVGIG (reference sequence). The CDR3 coding sequence is TGTGCCTGGAGACTGGGCCCGCGCACTGAAGCTTTCTTT. Amino acid sequence: CAWRLGPRTEAFF. The variable domain in full, with the rest retrieved from reference TRBV30 and TRBJ1-1, is SQTIHQWPATLVQPVGSPLSLECTVEGTSNPNLYWYRQAAGRGLQLLFYSVGIGQISSEVPQNLSASRPQDRQFILSSKKLLLSDSGFYLCAWRLGPRTEAFFGQGTRLTVV.

V is TRBV9 and J is TRBJ2-1, with D maybe TRBD2 (6 bases). This CDR3 has 12 amino acids. The germline gives CDR1 SGDLS, CDR2 YYNGEE. The germline V and J ends were trimmed by 4 bases and 9 bases, with 11 bases remaining between them. The CDR3 spells CASSPGDSEQFF. The CDR3 DNA follows: TGTGCCAGCAGCCCGGGGGATTCTGAGCAGTTCTTC.

The chain combines TRBV19 with TRBJ1-1; D is possibly TRBD1 (5 bases). The germline CDR1 and CDR2 sequences are LNHDA and SQIVND (reference sequence). The V end lost 3 bases, the J end lost 3 bases, and 11 bases lay between the germline ends. The length of the CDR3 is 14 residues. CDR3 DNA sequence: TGTGCCAGTAGTATTAAGGGGCGTCACACTGAAGCTTTCTTT. Its translation is CASSIKGRHTEAFF.